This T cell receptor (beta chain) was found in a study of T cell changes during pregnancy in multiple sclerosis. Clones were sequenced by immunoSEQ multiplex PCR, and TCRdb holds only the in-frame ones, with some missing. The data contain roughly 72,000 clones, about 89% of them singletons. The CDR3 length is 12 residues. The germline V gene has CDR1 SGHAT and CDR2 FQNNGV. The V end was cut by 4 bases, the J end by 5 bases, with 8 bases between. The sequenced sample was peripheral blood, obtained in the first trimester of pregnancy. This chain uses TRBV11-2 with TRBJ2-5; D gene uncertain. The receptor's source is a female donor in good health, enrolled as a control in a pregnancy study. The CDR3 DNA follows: TGTGCCAGCAGCTCGCCTAGGGAGACCCAGTACTTC. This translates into CASSSPRETQYF.